Below are 27 T cell receptor beta chains sequenced from a single sample in a study of blood T cells in healthy people across ages. A second PCR of 7 to 11 cycles used a sample-barcoded 5' primer and a J-beta primer mix. A single record per CDR3 protein comes from TCRdb applying MiXCR to the 5' RACE reads. The sample consists of some 860,000 distinct CDR3 sequences, 45% to 70% of them appearing once. The sample consisted of blood. These TCRs come from a man aged 35 to 55 in good health.

This clonotype occurred a few times. The V gene is TRBV27, the J gene TRBJ2-5; D assignment may be TRBD1 or TRBD2 (5 bases each). This CDR3 region has 14 residues. Germline values: CDR1 MNHEY, CDR2 SMNVEV (reference sequence). Between the trimmed V and J ends, which lost 9 bases and 2 bases, there was a span of 16 bases. CDR3 sequence: CASSDVWGQETQYF. The CDR3 nucleotides read TGTGCCAGTTCAGACGTTTGGGGGCAAGAGACCCAGTACTTC.

This clonotype was counted a few times. V usage is TRBV29-1 and J usage is TRBJ2-3, with TRBD1 matching over 7 bases. V gave up 7 bases and J gave up 2 bases; unmatched junction bases: 6. The CDR3 is 13 amino acids. Looked up from germline, CDR1 is SQVTM and CDR2 is ANQGSEA. CDR3 sequence: CSGSQGFTDTQYF. In nucleotides, the CDR3 is TGCAGCGGTTCACAGGGGTTCACAGATACGCAGTATTTT.

The V call is TRBV7-6, the J call TRBJ2-7, with 12 bases aligning to TRBD2. Germline loops: CDR1 SGHVS, CDR2 FNYEAQ. This CDR3 is 16 amino acids long. V gave up 5 bases and J gave up 2 bases; unmatched junction bases: 7. The CDR3 region is CASSRTSGISAYEQYF. The CDR3 nucleotides read TGTGCCAGCAGCCGGACTAGCGGGATTTCCGCCTACGAGCAGTACTTC.

This clonotype was seen only once. This sequence joins TRBV24-1 and TRBJ2-5, with 8 nucleotides matching TRBD1. The CDR3 is 15 amino acids. The germline gives CDR1 KGHDR, CDR2 SFDVKD. The ends lost 4 bases at V and 5 bases at J; junction bases unmatched: 8. The CDR3 DNA reads as TGTGCCACCAGTGACCCGACAGGGGTTGGGGAGACCCAGTACTTC. Residues: CATSDPTGVGETQYF.

V is TRBV6-5 and J is TRBJ2-1; D gene uncertain. Germline V CDR1 and CDR2: MNHEY, SVGAGI. CDR3 length: 12 amino acids. V was shortened by 10 bases and J by 6 bases, with 13 bases between the two germline ends. CDR3 bases: TGTGCCATAAAGGACGAAGTCAATGAGCAGTTCTTC. This encodes CAIKDEVNEQFF.

The V call is TRBV7-3, the J call TRBJ2-7; TRBD1 agrees at 9 bases. The germline V gene has CDR1 SGHTA and CDR2 FQGTGA. The V gene end was trimmed by 4 bases and the J gene end by 4 bases; junction bases not matched to a gene: 8. The CDR3 runs to 15 residues. The CDR3 DNA reads as TGTGCCAGCAGCTCTCCGGACAGGGGCACGTACGAGCAGTACTTC. Translation: CASSSPDRGTYEQYF.

This chain connects TRBV28 to TRBJ1-1; TRBD1 aligns across 9 bases. After removal of 5 bases from V and 1 base from J, the junction contained 8 bases not matched to a gene. The germline gives CDR1 MDHEN, CDR2 SYDVKM. The CDR3 consists of 16 residues. In DNA, the CDR3 is TGTGCCAGCAGTAATTGGGGACAGGGACCGAACACTGAAGCTTTCTTT. Its translation: CASSNWGQGPNTEAFF. Full variable domain (remainder filled in from reference TRBV28 and TRBJ1-1): DVKVTQSSRYLVKRTGEKVFLECVQDMDHENMFWYRQDPGLGLRLIYFSYDVKMKEKGDIPEGYSVSREKKERFSLILESASTNQTSMYLCASSNWGQGPNTEAFFGQGTRLTVV.

V is TRBV29-1 and J is TRBJ2-1; 8 bases agree with TRBD2. This CDR3 is built from 15 residues. Looked up from germline, CDR1 is SQVTM and CDR2 is ANQGSEA. V was pared by 3 bases and J by 6 bases, with 10 bases of the junction left unmatched. The CDR3 bases are TGCAGCGTTGAGGCCCAAAGCGGGGGCCCCAATGAGCAGTTCTTC. Translating it yields CSVEAQSGGPNEQFF.

This clonotype was recorded many times. The DNA for the CDR3 is TGCGCCAGCAGCCAAAGTCTAGCCGATACGCAGTATTTT. It is translated as CASSQSLADTQYF. The V call is TRBV4-3, the J call TRBJ2-3; a weak D match, TRBD2 (5 bases). The CDR3 totals 13 residues. Germline CDR1 LGHNA, CDR2 YSLEER. The germline V and J ends were trimmed by 2 bases and 6 bases, with 9 bases remaining between them.

The chain recombines TRBV2 with TRBJ1-2; D ambiguous. Germline values: CDR1 SNHLY, CDR2 FYNNEI. The CDR3 consists of 14 residues. Trimming took off 5 bases at V and 8 bases at J, with 18 bases between the two ends. The CDR3 spells CASSPDKQIKGYTF. CDR3 DNA sequence: TGTGCCAGCAGTCCCGATAAGCAGATAAAAGGCTACACCTTC. The full variable domain, in which reference TRBV2 and TRBJ1-2 provide the parts outside the CDR3, is EPEVTQTPSHQVTQMGQEVILRCVPISNHLYFYWYRQILGQKVEFLVSFYNNEISEKSEIFDDQFSVERPDGSNFTLKIRSTKLEDSAMYFCASSPDKQIKGYTFGSGTRLTVV.

V usage is TRBV29-1 and J usage is TRBJ2-4; D is possibly TRBD1 (5 bases). The J call is uncertain, as TRBJ2-7 better fits the DNA end. The CDR3 length is 14 residues. Germline V gene data show CDR1 as SQVTM and CDR2 as ANQGSEA. The CDR3 bases are TGCAGCGTTACCGCCCAGGGTAGCACCTACGAGCAGTACTTC. Its protein is CSVTAQGSTYEQYF.

J is TRBJ1-1 and V is TRBV10-3; possibly TRBD1 for D (5 bases). The germline CDR1 and CDR2 sequences are ENHRY and SYGVKD. Trimming left V 6 bases short and J 1 base short, with 12 bases between. The length of the CDR3 is 14 residues. In DNA, the CDR3 is TGTGCCATCAGAAGGGACGGAAGGAACACTGAAGCTTTCTTT. Its translation: CAIRRDGRNTEAFF.

The rearrangement uses TRBV21-1 and TRBJ2-1; TRBD1 was called by the table and not checked on the DNA. TRBV21-1 is flagged as a pseudogene. The CDR3 covers 20 residues. CDR3 region: CASSKARQGLAGGYCNEQFF. The CDR3 DNA is TGTGCCAGCAGCAAAGCCCGACAGGGTCTTGCAGGGGGCTATTGCAATGAGCAGTTCTTC.

This clonotype has only a few counts. The chain is built from TRBV15 and TRBJ2-3; D may be TRBD2 (6 bases). Germline V lookup: CDR1 LNHNV, CDR2 YYDKDF (reference sequence). CDR3 size: 15 residues. Trimming cost V 1 base and J 2 bases, with 10 bases left between them. Written as DNA, the CDR3 is TGTGCCACCAGCAGAGTTGGGGGGATCACAGATACGCAGTATTTT. This translates into CATSRVGGITDTQYF.

The chain links TRBV28 to TRBJ2-7; D is ambiguous. Trimming removed 2 bases from V and 2 bases from J, with 16 bases in between. This CDR3 is built from 16 residues. CDR1 MDHEN and CDR2 SYDVKM come from the germline V gene. CDR3: CASSLAYRSQTYEQYF. The CDR3 DNA is TGTGCCAGCAGTTTAGCTTATCGATCACAAACCTACGAGCAGTACTTC.

J is TRBJ2-7 and V is TRBV7-2; 8 bases align to TRBD1. The CDR3 covers 16 residues. CDR1 is SGHTA, CDR2 FQGNSA, per germline. Trimming at V came to 5 bases and at J to 0 bases, leaving 9 bases not matched to a gene. The CDR3, as DNA: TGTGCCAGCAGCAGAGAGGGGACAGGCATCTCCTACGAGCAGTACTTC. Translated, it gives CASSREGTGISYEQYF. The complete variable domain, with remaining parts taken from reference TRBV7-2 and TRBJ2-7, reads GAGVSQSPSNKVTEKGKDVELRCDPISGHTALYWYRQSLGQGLEFLIYFQGNSAPDKSGLPSDRFSAERTGGSVSTLTIQRTQQEDSAVYLCASSREGTGISYEQYFGPGTRLTVT.

This chain uses TRBV29-1 with TRBJ2-1; perhaps TRBD2 as D (5 bases). V lost 4 bases and J lost 4, with 17 bases in between. Germline V CDR1 and CDR2: SQVTM, ANQGSEA. The CDR3 length is 15 residues. The CDR3 spells CSVGLLLAGYNEQFF. As DNA, the CDR3 is TGCAGCGTTGGGCTGCTGCTAGCAGGTTACAATGAGCAGTTCTTC.

The chain carries TRBV5-1 and TRBJ2-2; D may correspond to TRBD1 or TRBD2 (5 bases each). The CDR3 has 14 residues. Trimming cost V 5 bases and J 2 bases, with 10 bases left between them. Germline values: CDR1 SGHRS, CDR2 YFSETQ. The CDR3 nucleotides are TGCGCCAGCAGACACCGGGACAACACCGGGGAGCTGTTTTTT. Its protein product is CASRHRDNTGELFF.

This clonotype was observed once. The rearrangement joins TRBV12-3 or TRBV12-4 to TRBJ2-5, with D perhaps matching TRBD1 (5 bases). The DNA end is a closer match to TRBJ2-7, so the J assignment may be wrong. This CDR3 spans 15 amino acids. The CDR3 spells CASSLAQGISSEQYF. As DNA, the CDR3 is TGTGCCAGCAGTTTAGCGCAGGGAATATCTTCCGAGCAGTACTTC.

The V gene is TRBV25-1, the J gene TRBJ1-5, with TRBD1 matching over 8 bases. Per germline, CDR1 MGHDK and CDR2 SYGVNS. This CDR3 is built from 15 residues. J lost 7 bases, V lost 3 bases, and 8 bases had no gene match. CDR3 sequence reads: CASSDISGGEQPQHF. DNA of the CDR3: TGTGCCAGCAGTGATATTTCAGGGGGCGAACAGCCCCAGCATTTT.

This chain uses TRBV28 with TRBJ2-6; D is unclear. V was trimmed by 7 bases and J by 0 bases, leaving 10 bases between them. Germline V gene sequence: CDR1 MDHEN, CDR2 SYDVKM. The CDR3 is made up of 15 amino acids. The CDR3 loop reads CASNRVVSGANVLTF. CDR3 in DNA: TGTGCCAGCAACCGGGTCGTCTCTGGGGCCAACGTCCTGACTTTC.

This clonotype has more than one count but fewer than ten. This sequence joins TRBV7-8 and TRBJ2-5; a weak D match, TRBD1 (7 bases). Germline CDR1 reads SGHVS; CDR2 reads FQNEAQ. V was trimmed by 5 bases and J by 11 bases, leaving 18 bases between them. The CDR3 consists of 13 residues. CDR3 sequence (DNA): TGTGCCAGCAGCATACAGGGGACGGGGGAGCAGTACTTC. This encodes CASSIQGTGEQYF.

V usage is TRBV20-1 and J usage is TRBJ2-1; D remains ambiguous. The J call may be in error: the DNA end matches TRBJ2-7 better. The CDR3 runs 12 residues. Germline loops: CDR1 DFQATT, CDR2 SNEGSKA (reference sequence). The CDR3: CSAETGEYEQYF. CDR3 DNA: TGCAGTGCCGAGACTGGGGAATACGAGCAGTACTTC.

The V gene is TRBV20-1, the J gene TRBJ2-1; D may be TRBD1 (5 bases). This CDR3 has 13 amino acids. Trimming removed 4 bases at V and 9 bases at J, with 16 bases between. The germline CDR1 and CDR2 sequences are DFQATT and SNEGSKA (reference sequence). CDR3 sequence: CSAIGAFRGEQFF. For the CDR3, the DNA is TGCAGTGCTATTGGGGCTTTTCGTGGTGAGCAGTTCTTC.

This clonotype was seen a handful of times. This sequence joins TRBV6-6 and TRBJ1-2; D remains ambiguous. CDR1 and CDR2 from the germline V gene are MNHNY and SVGAGI (reference sequence). The CDR3 consists of 14 residues. Trimming stripped 0 bases from V and 4 bases from J, with 9 bases between. This chain's CDR3 is CASSYSIGSYGYTF. CDR3 coding DNA: TGTGCCAGCAGTTACTCGATAGGATCCTATGGCTACACCTTC.

J is TRBJ1-4 and V is TRBV4-2; possibly TRBD1 for D (6 bases). This CDR3 is 18 amino acids long. Trimming removed 0 bases at V and 7 bases at J, with 21 bases between. CDR1 is LGHNA, CDR2 YNFKEQ, per germline. The CDR3 spells CASSQDGGPQSGGEKLFF. The CDR3 DNA follows: TGTGCCAGCAGCCAAGATGGGGGGCCTCAGTCGGGAGGTGAAAAACTGTTTTTT.

The V gene is TRBV6-1, the J gene TRBJ2-7; D gene uncertain. The V gene lost 4 bases and the J gene lost 4 bases, with 5 bases spanning the gap. CDR3 length: 11 residues. Germline assignment: CDR1 MNHNS and CDR2 SASEGT. CDR3 in amino acids: CASSALYEQYF. CDR3 bases: TGTGCCAGCAGTGCTTTATACGAGCAGTACTTC.